One sample yielded the 27 T cell receptor beta chains listed below, sequenced in a study of T cell responses to AZD1222 COVID-19 vaccine. Data came from immunoSEQ multiplex PCR; TCRdb stores just in-frame clones and leaves some out. Here the sample spans 130,000 or so clones, over 75% being singletons. The sample in question was peripheral blood, obtained on day 0 of AZD1222 vaccination. The receptors come from an adult in good health.

On this clone: Other DNA sequences in the same sample also yield this CDR3. V and J are TRBV15 and TRBJ2-7; 9 bases line up with TRBD1. Losses at the gene ends were 0 bases for V and 4 bases for J; bases not matched to a gene: 1. The germline CDR1 and CDR2 sequences are LNHNV and YYDKDF (reference sequence). This CDR3 has 14 residues. CDR3 sequence (DNA): TGTGCCACCAGCAGAGAGGGACAGGGTTACGAGCAGTACTTC. Its translation: CATSREGQGYEQYF. Together with reference TRBV15 and TRBJ2-7, the CDR3 gives the full variable domain: DAMVIQNPRYQVTQFGKPVTLSCSQTLNHNVMYWYQQKSSQAPKLLFHYYDKDFNNEADTPDNFQSRRPNTSFCFLDIRSPGLGDTAMYLCATSREGQGYEQYFGPGTRLTVT.

The chain carries TRBV12-3 or TRBV12-4 and TRBJ2-6; unclear D gene. Trimming stripped 5 bases from V and 3 bases from J, with 5 bases between. The CDR3 covers 13 residues. CDR3 sequence (DNA): TGTGCCAGCAGTACTTTTGGGGCCAACGTCCTGACTTTC. Translating it yields CASSTFGANVLTF.

CDR3 nucleotides: TGTGCCAGCTCTCCGGGACAGGGACCCTACGAGCAGTACTTC. Residues: CASSPGQGPYEQYF. The chain carries TRBV18 and TRBJ2-7; 9 bases fit TRBD1. Germline V lookup: CDR1 KGHSH, CDR2 LQKENI. The CDR3 loop spans 14 amino acids. V shed 6 bases and J 2 bases; nucleotides not matched to a gene: 5.

This clone has just a few counts. The chain employs TRBV9 and TRBJ2-3, with D hard to call. V lost 0 bases and J lost 3, with 11 bases in between. The CDR3 has 15 amino acids. The germline CDR1 and CDR2 sequences are SGDLS and YYNGEE. CDR3 residues: CASSVESEGTDTQYF. The DNA for the CDR3 is TGTGCCAGCAGCGTAGAGAGCGAAGGGACAGATACGCAGTATTTT.

The chain employs TRBV19 and TRBJ1-6; a possible D gene is TRBD1 (5 bases). Germline CDR1 reads LNHDA; CDR2 reads SQIVND (reference sequence). CDR3 length equals 13 residues. Trimming took off 4 bases at V and 7 bases at J, with 8 bases between the two ends. The DNA of the CDR3 is TGTGCCAGTAGTACGGGGGACAATTCACCCCTCCACTTT. Its protein is CASSTGDNSPLHF.

The chain has TRBV5-1 and TRBJ2-7, with 8 bases lining up with TRBD2. There are 17 residues in the CDR3. V gave up 0 bases and J gave up 2 bases; unmatched junction bases: 10. Germline lookup yields CDR1 SGHRS and CDR2 YFSETQ. CDR3: CASSLGPVGSGAYEQYF. CDR3 bases: TGCGCCAGCAGCTTGGGCCCCGTGGGTAGCGGGGCCTACGAGCAGTACTTC.

V usage is TRBV2 and J usage is TRBJ1-6; TRBD1 agrees at 8 bases. J lost 9 bases, V lost 6 bases, and 10 bases had no gene match. The length of the CDR3 is 15 residues. Germline V CDR1 and CDR2: SNHLY, FYNNEI. This chain's CDR3 is CASSVLGQVPSPLHF. For the CDR3, the DNA is TGTGCCAGCAGCGTTCTGGGACAGGTCCCTTCACCCCTCCACTTT.

The chain carries TRBV7-2 and TRBJ2-1; 10 bases agree with TRBD2. CDR3 size: 16 residues. V lost 2 bases, J lost 3 bases, and 4 bases stayed unmatched. Germline assignment: CDR1 SGHTA and CDR2 FQGNSA. The CDR3 bases are TGTGCCAGCAGCTTACAGCGGGGGGGCCGCTACAATGAGCAGTTCTTC. Translating it yields CASSLQRGGRYNEQFF.

V gene TRBV20-1 combines with J gene TRBJ1-6, with TRBD1 matching 7 bases. The CDR3 is made up of 17 amino acids. V gave up 3 bases and J gave up 6 bases; unmatched junction bases: 14. Germline loops: CDR1 DFQATT, CDR2 SNEGSKA (reference sequence). The CDR3 loop reads CSASAITGDRVNSPLHF. CDR3 nucleotide sequence: TGCAGTGCTAGTGCGATAACCGGAGACAGGGTTAATTCACCCCTCCACTTT.

This clone was seen only a few times. Distinct nucleotide sequences in the sample also encode this CDR3. The chain couples TRBV7-2 to TRBJ1-2, with D possibly matching TRBD1 (5 bases). V lost 4 bases and J lost 7, with 13 bases in between. This CDR3 is built from 13 residues. Germline V gene data show CDR1 as SGHTA and CDR2 as FQGNSA. The CDR3 sequence: CASSSLSRVGYTF. The CDR3 region has the DNA TGTGCCAGCAGCTCCCTCAGCAGGGTTGGCTACACCTTC.

The V call is TRBV6-2 or TRBV6-3, the J call TRBJ2-7; the D call may be TRBD1 or TRBD2 (7 bases each). CDR3 length: 14 amino acids. Germline values: CDR1 MNHEY, CDR2 SVGEGT. The V end was cut by 5 bases, the J end by 3 bases, with 14 bases between. The CDR3 nucleotides are TGTGCCAGCAGTGACGAGCGGGACAGCTACGAGCAGTACTTC. Translation: CASSDERDSYEQYF.

The chain joins TRBV29-1 to TRBJ1-2; TRBD1 aligns across 9 bases. CDR3 size: 18 residues. Germline V gives CDR1 SQVTM, CDR2 ANQGSEA. V was clipped by 3 bases and J by 0 bases; unmatched bases: 14. This CDR3 is CSVDLRTGERGTNYGYTF. Here the CDR3 DNA reads TGCAGCGTTGACCTTAGGACAGGGGAGAGGGGAACTAACTATGGCTACACCTTC.

The chain is built from TRBV29-1 and TRBJ1-1; no firm D call. The CDR3 sequence is 12 residues long. Trimming removed 6 bases from V and 1 base from J, with 9 bases in between. Germline V CDR1 and CDR2: SQVTM, ANQGSEA. The CDR3: CSVYYANTEAFF. CDR3 DNA sequence: TGCAGCGTCTATTACGCGAACACTGAAGCTTTCTTT.

This clone was recorded once. The CDR3 region has the DNA TGTGCCAGCAGCAGCCGGGACAGGGGTTGGAATTCACCCCTCCACTTT. It yields the protein CASSSRDRGWNSPLHF. This chain links TRBV3-1 (or the pseudogene TRBV3-2) with TRBJ1-6; 10 bases are a match to TRBD1. Germline V CDR1 and CDR2: LGHDT, YNNKEL (reference sequence). The CDR3 sequence is 16 residues long. V lost 5 bases, J lost 7 bases, and 8 bases stayed unmatched.

The chain recombines TRBV3-1 (or the pseudogene TRBV3-2) with TRBJ1-2; 8 positions match TRBD1. The CDR3 loop spans 17 amino acids. CDR1 LGHDT and CDR2 YNNKEL come from the germline V gene (reference sequence). Unmatched junction bases numbered 10, after V lost 4 bases and J lost 0 bases. In DNA, the CDR3 is TGTGCCAGCAGCCCGAGGGACAGGCCCCTTTCTAACTATGGCTACACCTTC. This encodes CASSPRDRPLSNYGYTF.

This rearrangement joins TRBV27 to TRBJ1-2, with D perhaps matching TRBD1 (6 bases). The CDR3 loop spans 13 amino acids. V shed 3 bases and J shed 4 bases, with 9 bases lying between them. The germline V gene has CDR1 MNHEY and CDR2 SMNVEV (reference sequence). DNA for the CDR3: TGTGCCAGCAGTTTCGGACAGAGCTATGGCTACACCTTC. Amino acids: CASSFGQSYGYTF.

V gene TRBV7-9 combines with J gene TRBJ2-7; 7 bases align to TRBD1. J lost 0 bases, V lost 5 bases, and 7 bases had no gene match. This CDR3 contains 15 residues. Germline V gene lookup returns CDR1 SEHNR and CDR2 FQNEAQ (reference sequence). The CDR3 loop reads CASSLDRPGSYEQYF. CDR3 in DNA: TGTGCCAGCAGCCTGGACAGGCCGGGCTCCTACGAGCAGTACTTC.

The chain has TRBV19 and TRBJ2-3; 8 nucleotides match TRBD1. CDR1 LNHDA and CDR2 SQIVND come from the germline V gene (reference sequence). The V and J ends lost 5 bases and 13 bases, in that order; junction bases with no gene match: 14. The CDR3 has 14 amino acids. CDR3 nucleotide sequence: TGTGCCAGTAGTCCAGGATACGGGACAGGAGGCAAGTATTTT. Translation: CASSPGYGTGGKYF.

The V and J genes are TRBV3-1 (or the pseudogene TRBV3-2) and TRBJ2-4; D possibly corresponds to TRBD1 (6 bases). Between the trimmed V and J ends, which lost 4 bases and 0 bases, there was a span of 16 bases. The CDR3 extends over 17 amino acids. Germline lookup yields CDR1 LGHDT and CDR2 YNNKEL (reference sequence). CDR3 DNA sequence: TGTGCCAGCAGCCTGGACAGAGGGAATCTAGCCAAAAACATTCAGTACTTC. Its protein is CASSLDRGNLAKNIQYF.

This clone was observed a few times. This chain links TRBV6-5 with TRBJ1-1, with D perhaps matching TRBD1 (5 bases). Germline CDR1 reads MNHEY; CDR2 reads SVGAGI. The CDR3 covers 16 residues. The V and J ends lost 4 bases and 0 bases respectively, with 15 bases between them. The CDR3 is CASSSGGDGVNTEAFF. The CDR3 DNA reads as TGTGCCAGCAGTTCGGGGGGGGATGGAGTGAACACTGAAGCTTTCTTT.

A single count supports this clone. V and J are TRBV6-5 and TRBJ2-2, with 7 bases matching TRBD1. Trimming removed 4 bases from V and 4 bases from J; junction bases left unmatched: 9. From germline, CDR1 is MNHEY and CDR2 SVGAGI. This CDR3 spans 16 amino acids. CDR3 residues: CASSSLTGATTGELFF. The CDR3, as DNA: TGTGCCAGCAGTTCGTTAACAGGGGCTACCACCGGGGAGCTGTTTTTT.

The CDR3 sequence is CASSLGQIRGDEQFF. For the CDR3, the DNA is TGTGCCAGCAGCTTAGGCCAGATCCGTGGGGATGAGCAGTTCTTC. This sequence joins TRBV13 and TRBJ2-1; D is uncertain. The CDR3 is 15 amino acids. Trimming pared 0 bases from V and 8 bases from J, leaving 14 bases between. The germline gives CDR1 PRHDT, CDR2 FYEKMQ (reference sequence).

V usage is TRBV10-3 and J usage is TRBJ1-4, with TRBD1 matching over 8 bases. Germline values: CDR1 ENHRY, CDR2 SYGVKD. Germline trimming cut 5 bases from V and 6 bases from J; bases unmatched to any gene: 5. The CDR3 contains 14 residues. The CDR3 DNA is TGTGCCATCAGTACTGGACAGGGAGATGAAAAACTGTTTTTT. This translates into CAISTGQGDEKLFF.

The rearrangement links TRBV20-1 to TRBJ1-1, with 9 bases identical to TRBD1. The V gene end was trimmed by 3 bases and the J gene end by 4 bases; junction bases not matched to a gene: 12. The V gene's germline CDR1 is DFQATT and CDR2 SNEGSKA (reference sequence). The CDR3 is 16 amino acids. The CDR3 spells CSASSPDRGEVTEAFF. CDR3 nucleotide sequence: TGCAGTGCTAGTTCCCCGGACAGGGGTGAGGTCACTGAAGCTTTCTTT.

The chain has TRBV24-1 and TRBJ2-6; 8 bases align to TRBD1. Germline CDR1 KGHDR, CDR2 SFDVKD. The CDR3 loop spans 19 amino acids. J gave up 0 bases and V 4 bases, and 10 bases lay outside the gene matches. CDR3 residues: CATSDLDRALISGANVLTF. Written as DNA, the CDR3 is TGTGCCACCAGTGACCTGGACAGGGCCCTGATCTCTGGGGCCAACGTCCTGACTTTC.

DNA of the CDR3: TGTGCCTGGAAGGAGAATGAAAAACTGTTTTTT. Amino acid sequence: CAWKENEKLFF. The rearrangement links TRBV30 to TRBJ1-4; no reliable D call. Germline assignment: CDR1 GTSNPN and CDR2 SVGIG (reference sequence). The V end was cut by 4 bases, the J end by 5 bases, with 5 bases between. The CDR3 sequence is 11 residues long.

This chain uses TRBV6-6 with TRBJ2-1, with 10 bases lining up with TRBD2. J was trimmed by 9 bases and V by 0 bases; bases with no gene match: 5. CDR3 length: 15 residues. The V gene's germline CDR1 is MNHNY and CDR2 SVGAGI (reference sequence). CDR3: CASSYSTSGASEQFF. The DNA for the CDR3 is TGTGCCAGCAGTTACTCAACTAGCGGGGCGAGTGAGCAGTTCTTC.